The TCR beta chain described here comes from a study of blood T cells in healthy people across ages. The CDR3 extends over 14 amino acids. Germline V lookup: CDR1 MNHEY, CDR2 SMNVEV (reference sequence). V was pared by 9 bases and J by 0 bases, with 6 bases of the junction left unmatched. Findings and limits, study-wide: TCR beta diversity per million T cells fell roughly linearly with age.

The sample, around 10 milliliters of peripheral blood, was drawn from each donor. Isolation per sample recovered at least 6 million PBMCs. Through a sample-barcoded 5' primer and a J-beta primer mix, a second PCR was run for about 6 to 11 cycles. One entry per CDR3 protein, called by TCRdb with MiXCR from the 5' RACE reads. The data show about 780,000 distinct CDR3 sequences, around 45% seen once. This clonotype showed up just a few times. Antigen specificity is unknown. This TCR was sampled from an elderly man in good health. Sequencing input: blood. J is TRBJ2-3 and V is TRBV27, with 7 bases lining up with TRBD1. The CDR3 DNA follows: TGTGCCAGTCAGCGACAGGGAAGCACAGATACGCAGTATTTT. Residues: CASQRQGSTDTQYF.